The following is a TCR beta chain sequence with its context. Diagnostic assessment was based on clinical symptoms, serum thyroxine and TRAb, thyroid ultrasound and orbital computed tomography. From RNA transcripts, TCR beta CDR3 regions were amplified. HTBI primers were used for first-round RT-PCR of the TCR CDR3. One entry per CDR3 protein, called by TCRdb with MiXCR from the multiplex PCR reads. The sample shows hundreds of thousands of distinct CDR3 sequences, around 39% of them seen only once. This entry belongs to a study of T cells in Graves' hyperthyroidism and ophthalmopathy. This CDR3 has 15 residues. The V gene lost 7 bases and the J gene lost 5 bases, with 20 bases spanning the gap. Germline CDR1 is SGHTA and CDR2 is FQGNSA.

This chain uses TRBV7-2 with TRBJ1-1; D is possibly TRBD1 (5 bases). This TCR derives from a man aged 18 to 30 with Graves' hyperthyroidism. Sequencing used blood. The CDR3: CASTPFGRGKTEAFF. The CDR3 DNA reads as TGTGCCAGCACCCCCTTTGGACGGGGGAAGACTGAAGCTTTCTTT.